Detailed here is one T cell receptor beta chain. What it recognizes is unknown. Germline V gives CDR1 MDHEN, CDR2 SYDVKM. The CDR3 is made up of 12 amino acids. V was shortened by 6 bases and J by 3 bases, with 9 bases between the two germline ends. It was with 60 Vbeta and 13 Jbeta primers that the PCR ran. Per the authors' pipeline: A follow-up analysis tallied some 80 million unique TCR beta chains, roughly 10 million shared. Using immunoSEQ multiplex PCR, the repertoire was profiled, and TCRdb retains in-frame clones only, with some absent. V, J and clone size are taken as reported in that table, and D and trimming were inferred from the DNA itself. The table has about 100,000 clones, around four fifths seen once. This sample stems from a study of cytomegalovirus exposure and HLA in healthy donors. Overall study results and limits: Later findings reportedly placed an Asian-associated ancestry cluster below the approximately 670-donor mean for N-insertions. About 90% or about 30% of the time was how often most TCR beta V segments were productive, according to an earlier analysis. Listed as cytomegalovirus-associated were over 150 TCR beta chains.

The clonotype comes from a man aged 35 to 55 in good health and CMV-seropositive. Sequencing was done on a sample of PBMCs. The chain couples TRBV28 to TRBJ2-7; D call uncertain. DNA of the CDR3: TGTGCCAGCAGCTCACCAGGCTACGAGCAGTACTTC. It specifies CASSSPGYEQYF.